This TCR beta chain was documented in a study of human T cells and chemical hapten exposure. Study-wide findings and caveats: Relative to controls, expanded TCRs formed significantly more large CDR3 similarity clusters. Alopecia was present in the donors, so their immune response may differ from healthy people's.

The CDR3 covers 14 residues. Germline V gene sequence: CDR1 DFQATT, CDR2 SNEGSKA (reference sequence). V shed 4 bases and J 6 bases; nucleotides not matched to a gene: 6. Indicated time point: patch test 3, about 24 weeks after DPC sensitization. Treatment noted: therapeutic diphenylcyclopropenone sensitization with weekly scalp DPC. One entry per CDR3 protein, called by TCRdb with MiXCR from the RACE reads. The table has tens of thousands of distinct CDR3 sequences, around 10% seen once; the top ten hold more than 1.2%. This clonotype has ten or more counts. The antigen remains unidentified. The source was whole blood, collected in connection with sensitization to the hapten diphenylcyclopropenone (DPC). The chain uses TRBV20-1 and TRBJ2-1, with TRBD1 identical over 10 bases. This sequence originates from a woman aged 50 to 60 with alopecia areata. Some clones in this sample may be carry-over from other donors' samples. CDR3 in DNA: TGCAGTGCTAATCGGGACAGGGGTCTCAATGAGCAGTTCTTC. As protein: CSANRDRGLNEQFF.